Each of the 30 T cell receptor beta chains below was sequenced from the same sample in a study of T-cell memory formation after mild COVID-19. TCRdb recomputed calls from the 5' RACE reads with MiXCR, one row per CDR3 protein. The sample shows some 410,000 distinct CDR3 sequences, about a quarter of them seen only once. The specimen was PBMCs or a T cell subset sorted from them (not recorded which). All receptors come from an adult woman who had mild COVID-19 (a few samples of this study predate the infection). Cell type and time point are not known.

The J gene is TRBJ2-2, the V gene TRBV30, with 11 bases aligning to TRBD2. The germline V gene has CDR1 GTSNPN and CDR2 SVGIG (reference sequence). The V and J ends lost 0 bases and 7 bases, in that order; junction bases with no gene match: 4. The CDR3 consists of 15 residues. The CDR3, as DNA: TGTGCCTGGAGTGTACGGGGACTAGCGGTCGGGGAGCTGTTTTTT. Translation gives CAWSVRGLAVGELFF.

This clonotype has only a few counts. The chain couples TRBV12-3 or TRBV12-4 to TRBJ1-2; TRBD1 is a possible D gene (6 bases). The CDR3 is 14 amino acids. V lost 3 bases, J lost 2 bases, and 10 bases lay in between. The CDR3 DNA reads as TGTGCCAGCAGTTTTCCGGGACAAAACTATGGCTACACCTTC. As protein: CASSFPGQNYGYTF.

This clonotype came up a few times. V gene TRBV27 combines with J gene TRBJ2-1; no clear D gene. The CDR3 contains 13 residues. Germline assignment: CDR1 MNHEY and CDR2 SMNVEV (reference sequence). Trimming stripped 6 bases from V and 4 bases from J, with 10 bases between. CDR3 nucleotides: TGTGCCAGCAGCCGCGGCCAGTACAATGAGCAGTTCTTC. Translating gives CASSRGQYNEQFF.

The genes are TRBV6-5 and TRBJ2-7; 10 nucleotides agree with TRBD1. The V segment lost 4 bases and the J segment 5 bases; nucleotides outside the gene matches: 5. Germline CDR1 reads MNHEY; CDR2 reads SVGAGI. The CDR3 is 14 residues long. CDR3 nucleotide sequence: TGTGCCAGCAGTTTCACCGGGACAGGGGACGAGCAGTACTTC. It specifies CASSFTGTGDEQYF.

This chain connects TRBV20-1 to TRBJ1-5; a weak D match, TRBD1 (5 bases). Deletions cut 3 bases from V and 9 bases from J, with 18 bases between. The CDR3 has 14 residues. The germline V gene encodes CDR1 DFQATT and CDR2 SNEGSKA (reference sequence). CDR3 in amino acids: CSASQGRRGGPQHF. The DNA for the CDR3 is TGCAGTGCTAGCCAGGGCAGGCGAGGAGGGCCCCAGCATTTT.

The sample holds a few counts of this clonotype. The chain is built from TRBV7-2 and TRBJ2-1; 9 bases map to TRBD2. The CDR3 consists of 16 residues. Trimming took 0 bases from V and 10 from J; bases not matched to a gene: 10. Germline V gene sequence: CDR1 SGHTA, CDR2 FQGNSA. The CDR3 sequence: CASSLARAGGPQEQFF. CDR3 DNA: TGTGCCAGCAGCTTAGCTCGGGCGGGAGGGCCACAGGAGCAGTTCTTC.

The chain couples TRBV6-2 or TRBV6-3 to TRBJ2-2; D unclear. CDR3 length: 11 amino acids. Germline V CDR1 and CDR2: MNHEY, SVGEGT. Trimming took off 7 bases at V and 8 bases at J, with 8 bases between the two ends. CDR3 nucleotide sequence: TGTGCCAGCATGGAGTTTGGGGAGCTGTTTTTT. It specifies CASMEFGELFF.

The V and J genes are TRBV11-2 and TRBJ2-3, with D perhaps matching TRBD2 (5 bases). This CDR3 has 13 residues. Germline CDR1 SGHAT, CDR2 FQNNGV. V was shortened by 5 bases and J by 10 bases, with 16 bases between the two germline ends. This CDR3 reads CASSPNAGWPQYF. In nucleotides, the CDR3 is TGTGCCAGCAGCCCCAACGCGGGTTGGCCGCAGTATTTT.

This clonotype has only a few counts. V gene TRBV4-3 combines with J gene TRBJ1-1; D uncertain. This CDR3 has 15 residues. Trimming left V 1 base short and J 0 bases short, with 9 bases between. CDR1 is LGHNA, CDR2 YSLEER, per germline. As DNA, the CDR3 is TGCGCCAGCAGCCAAGCCAACATGTTGAACACTGAAGCTTTCTTT. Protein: CASSQANMLNTEAFF.

The DNA of the CDR3 is TGCGCCAGCAGCTTGGGCGGGATATCTTGGGAGACCCAGTACTTC. Translated: CASSLGGISWETQYF. The J gene is TRBJ2-5, the V gene TRBV5-1, with a tentative D call TRBD2 (6 bases). The CDR3 is 15 amino acids. Germline-derived CDR1 and CDR2 are SGHRS and YFSETQ. V was cut by 0 bases and J by 5 bases, with 14 bases left in between.

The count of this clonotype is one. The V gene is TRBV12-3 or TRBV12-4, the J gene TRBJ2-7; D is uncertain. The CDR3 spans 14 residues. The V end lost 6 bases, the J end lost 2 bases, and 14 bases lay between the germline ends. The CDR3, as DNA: TGTGCCAGCAGCACGAAGGACCGAACCTACGAGCAGTACTTC. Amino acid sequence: CASSTKDRTYEQYF.

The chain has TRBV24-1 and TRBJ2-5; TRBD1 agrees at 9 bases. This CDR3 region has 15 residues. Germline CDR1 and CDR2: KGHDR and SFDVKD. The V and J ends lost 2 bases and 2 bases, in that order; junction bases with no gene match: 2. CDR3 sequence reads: CATSDSDRGQETQYF. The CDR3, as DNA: TGTGCCACCAGTGATTCGGACAGGGGACAAGAGACCCAGTACTTC.

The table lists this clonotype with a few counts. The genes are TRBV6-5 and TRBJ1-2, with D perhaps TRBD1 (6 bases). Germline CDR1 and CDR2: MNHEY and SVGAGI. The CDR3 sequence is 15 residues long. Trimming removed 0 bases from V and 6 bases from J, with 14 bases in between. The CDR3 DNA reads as TGTGCCAGCAGTTACTCGACGACAGGAAAGGATGGCTACACCTTC. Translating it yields CASSYSTTGKDGYTF.

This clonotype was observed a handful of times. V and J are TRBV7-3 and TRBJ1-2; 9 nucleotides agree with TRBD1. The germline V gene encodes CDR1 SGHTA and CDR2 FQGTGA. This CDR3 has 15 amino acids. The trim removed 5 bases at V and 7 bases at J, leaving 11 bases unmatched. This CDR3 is CASSITGGEVSGYTF. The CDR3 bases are TGTGCCAGCAGCATCACAGGGGGCGAGGTCTCTGGCTACACCTTC.

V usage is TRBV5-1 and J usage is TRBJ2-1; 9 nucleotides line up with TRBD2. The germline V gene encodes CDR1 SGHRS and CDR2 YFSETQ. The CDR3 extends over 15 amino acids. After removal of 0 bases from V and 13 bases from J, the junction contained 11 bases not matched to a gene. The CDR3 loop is CASSLEAGYSGSQFF. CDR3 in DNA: TGCGCCAGCAGCTTGGAAGCGGGTTATAGCGGGAGCCAGTTCTTC.

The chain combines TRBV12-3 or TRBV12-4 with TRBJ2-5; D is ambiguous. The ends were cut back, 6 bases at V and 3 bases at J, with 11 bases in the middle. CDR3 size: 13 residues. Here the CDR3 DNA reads TGTGCCAGCAGCAGTACCACCGAAGAGACCCAGTACTTC. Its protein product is CASSSTTEETQYF.

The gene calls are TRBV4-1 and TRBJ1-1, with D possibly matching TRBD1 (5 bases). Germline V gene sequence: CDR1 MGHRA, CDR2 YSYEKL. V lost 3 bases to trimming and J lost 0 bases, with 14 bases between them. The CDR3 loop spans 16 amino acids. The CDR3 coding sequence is TGCGCCAGCAGCCATCCCCCTGGACATATGAACACTGAAGCTTTCTTT. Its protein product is CASSHPPGHMNTEAFF.

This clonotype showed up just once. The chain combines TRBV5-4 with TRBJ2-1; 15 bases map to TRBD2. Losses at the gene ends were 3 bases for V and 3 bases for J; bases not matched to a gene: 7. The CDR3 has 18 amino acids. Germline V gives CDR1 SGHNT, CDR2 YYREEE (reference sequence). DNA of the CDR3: TGTGCCAGCAGCTCCGGGACTAGCGGGGGGCAGCTCTACAATGAGCAGTTCTTC. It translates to CASSSGTSGGQLYNEQFF.

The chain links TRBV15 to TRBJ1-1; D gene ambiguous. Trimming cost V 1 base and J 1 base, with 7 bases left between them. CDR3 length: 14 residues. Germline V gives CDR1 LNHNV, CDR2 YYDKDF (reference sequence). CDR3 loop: CATSRVGRNTEAFF. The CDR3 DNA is TGTGCCACCAGCAGAGTGGGAAGGAACACTGAAGCTTTCTTT.

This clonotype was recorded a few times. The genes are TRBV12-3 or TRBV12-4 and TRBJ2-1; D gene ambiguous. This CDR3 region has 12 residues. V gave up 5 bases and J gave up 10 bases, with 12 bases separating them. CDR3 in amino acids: CASSPRPREQFF. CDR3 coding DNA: TGTGCCAGCAGTCCTAGGCCAAGGGAGCAGTTCTTC.

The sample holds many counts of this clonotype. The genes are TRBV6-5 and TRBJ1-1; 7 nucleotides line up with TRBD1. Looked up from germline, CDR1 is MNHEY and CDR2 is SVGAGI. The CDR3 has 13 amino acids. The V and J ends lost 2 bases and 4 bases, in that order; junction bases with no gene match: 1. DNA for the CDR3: TGTGCCAGCAGTTACGCAGGGGGCACTGAAGCTTTCTTT. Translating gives CASSYAGGTEAFF.

The CDR3, as DNA: TGCAGTGCTAGCCTAACTAGCGGGAGAATCGGTGAGCAGTTCTTC. Amino acids: CSASLTSGRIGEQFF. The chain combines TRBV20-1 with TRBJ2-1; the match to TRBD2 covers 11 bases. Unmatched junction bases numbered 10, after V lost 3 bases and J lost 9 bases. This CDR3 has 15 residues. Germline-derived CDR1 and CDR2 are DFQATT and SNEGSKA (reference sequence).

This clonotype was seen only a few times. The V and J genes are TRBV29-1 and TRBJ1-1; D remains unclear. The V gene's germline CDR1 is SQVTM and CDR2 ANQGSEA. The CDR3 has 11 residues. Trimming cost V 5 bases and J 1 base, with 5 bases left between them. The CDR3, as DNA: TGCAGCGTTTCGGAGAACACTGAAGCTTTCTTT. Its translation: CSVSENTEAFF.

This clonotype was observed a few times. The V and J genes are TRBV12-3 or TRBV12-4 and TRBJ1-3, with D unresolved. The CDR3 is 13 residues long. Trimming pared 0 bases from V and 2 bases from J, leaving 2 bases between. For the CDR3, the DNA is TGTGCCAGCAGTTTAGCCCCTGGAAACACCATATATTTT. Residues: CASSLAPGNTIYF.

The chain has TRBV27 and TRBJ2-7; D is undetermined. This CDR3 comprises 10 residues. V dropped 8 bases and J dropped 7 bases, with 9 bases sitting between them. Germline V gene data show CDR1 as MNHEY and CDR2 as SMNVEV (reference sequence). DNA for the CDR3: TGTGCCAGCGGGGTGGGGGAGCAGTACTTC. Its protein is CASGVGEQYF.

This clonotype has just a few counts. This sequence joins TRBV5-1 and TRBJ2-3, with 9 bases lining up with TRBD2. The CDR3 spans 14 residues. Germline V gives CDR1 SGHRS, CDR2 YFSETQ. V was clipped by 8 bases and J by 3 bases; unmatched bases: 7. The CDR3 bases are TGCGCCAGTGAGCGGGGGGACGAAACAGATACGCAGTATTTT. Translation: CASERGDETDTQYF.

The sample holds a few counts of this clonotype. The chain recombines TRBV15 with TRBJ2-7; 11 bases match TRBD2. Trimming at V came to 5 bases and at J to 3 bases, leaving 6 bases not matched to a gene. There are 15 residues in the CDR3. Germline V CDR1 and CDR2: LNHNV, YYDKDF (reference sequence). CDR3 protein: CATSGTSGADYEQYF. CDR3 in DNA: TGTGCCACCAGCGGGACTAGCGGAGCTGACTACGAGCAGTACTTC.

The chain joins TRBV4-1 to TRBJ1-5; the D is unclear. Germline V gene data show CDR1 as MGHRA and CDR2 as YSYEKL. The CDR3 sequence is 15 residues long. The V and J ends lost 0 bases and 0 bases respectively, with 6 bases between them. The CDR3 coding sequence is TGCGCCAGCAGCCAAGATTTCCCTAGCAATCAGCCCCAGCATTTT. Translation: CASSQDFPSNQPQHF.

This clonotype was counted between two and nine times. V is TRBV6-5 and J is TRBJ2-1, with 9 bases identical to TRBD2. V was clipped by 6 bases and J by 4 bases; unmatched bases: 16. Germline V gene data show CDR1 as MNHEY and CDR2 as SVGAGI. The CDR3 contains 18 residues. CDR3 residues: CASSLLVGGRGIYNEQFF. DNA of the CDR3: TGTGCCAGCAGCTTACTCGTTGGCGGGAGGGGGATTTACAATGAGCAGTTCTTC.

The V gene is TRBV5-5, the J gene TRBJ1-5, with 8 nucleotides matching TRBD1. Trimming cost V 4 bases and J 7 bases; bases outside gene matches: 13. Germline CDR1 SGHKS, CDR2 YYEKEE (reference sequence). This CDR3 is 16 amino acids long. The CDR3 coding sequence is TGTGCCAGCAGCCACCACCCTGACAGGGGAGGGCAGCCCCAGCATTTT. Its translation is CASSHHPDRGGQPQHF.